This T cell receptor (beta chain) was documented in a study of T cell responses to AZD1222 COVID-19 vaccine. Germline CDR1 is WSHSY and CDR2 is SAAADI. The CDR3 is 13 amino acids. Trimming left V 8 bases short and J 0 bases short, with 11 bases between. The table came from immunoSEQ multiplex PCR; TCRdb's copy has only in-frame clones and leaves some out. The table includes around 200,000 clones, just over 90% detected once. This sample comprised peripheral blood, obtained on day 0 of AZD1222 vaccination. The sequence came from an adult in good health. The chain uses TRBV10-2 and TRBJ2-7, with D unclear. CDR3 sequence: CASLGSSSYEQYF. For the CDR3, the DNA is TGCGCCAGCTTGGGGTCTAGCTCCTACGAGCAGTACTTC.